These T cell receptor beta chains were read from a single sample in a study of human T cells and chemical hapten exposure. Via MiXCR, TCRdb re-called the RACE reads, giving one row per CDR3 protein. The sample contains a few hundred thousand distinct CDR3 sequences, about 5% of which appear only once. The material was whole blood, obtained in connection with sensitization to the hapten diphenylcyclopropenone (DPC). These receptors were obtained from a young woman with alopecia areata. Some clones in this sample may be carry-over from other donors' samples. The CDR3 runs from the conserved cysteine through the conserved F or W. D genes are given only for firm matches. Size values are once, few and many counts, or a class for expanded clones, and some rows have none.

v_call	clone_size	d_call	j_call	cdr3_aa	cdr3_nt
TRBV6-5	NA	NA	TRBJ1-3	CASSPSPGSSVGNTIYF	TGTGCCAGCAGTCCTTCCCCGGGGAGCAGCGTCGGAAACACCATATATTTT
TRBV10-3	few	TRBD2	TRBJ2-7	CAIASGGSNEQYF	TGTGCCATCGCTAGCGGGGGGAGCAACGAGCAGTACTTC
TRBV2	NA	NA	TRBJ1-2	CASSEDPGDRGYTF	TGTGCCAGCAGTGAAGATCCAGGGGACCGTGGCTACACCTTC
TRBV20-1	many	NA	TRBJ2-7	CSAISPPGYEQYF	TGCAGTGCTATCAGTCCTCCCGGCTACGAGCAGTACTTC
TRBV3-1	NA	NA	TRBJ1-6	CASSPRTQAPLHF	TGTGCCAGCAGCCCAAGGACTCAAGCACCCCTCCACTTT
TRBV4-3	many	TRBD1	TRBJ2-7	CASSQEVLGQGAGEQYF	TGCGCCAGCAGCCAAGAGGTACTGGGACAGGGGGCAGGGGAGCAGTACTTC
TRBV7-2	NA	NA	TRBJ2-7	CAVVENTGAPYEQYF	TGTGCCGTAGTGGAAAATACGGGGGCCCCGTACGAGCAGTACTTC
TRBV5-1	many	NA	TRBJ1-4	CASSLVTPTEKLFF	TGCGCCAGCAGCTTGGTAACTCCAACTGAAAAACTGTTTTTT
TRBV5-6	many	NA	TRBJ1-5	CASSLRQGNQPQHF	TGTGCCAGCAGCTTGCGTCAGGGTAATCAGCCCCAGCATTTT
TRBV27	many	NA	TRBJ2-1	CASSRGGFNNEQFF	TGTGCCAGCAGCCGAGGGGGGTTCAACAATGAGCAGTTCTTC
TRBV5-5	NA	TRBD2	TRBJ2-3	CASSLVGPGGTDTQYF	TGTGCCAGCAGCTTGGTCGGACCGGGGGGGACAGATACGCAGTATTTT
TRBV4-1	NA	NA	TRBJ1-3	CASSQGVASGNTIYF	TGCGCCAGCAGCCAAGGAGTGGCCTCTGGAAACACCATATATTTT
TRBV6-5	many	NA	TRBJ1-1	CASSYSDNTEAFF	TGTGCCAGCAGTTACTCGGATAACACTGAAGCTTTCTTT
TRBV20-1	many	TRBD2	TRBJ2-3	CSASSGGSGTDTQYF	TGCAGTGCTTCAAGCGGGGGAAGTGGCACAGATACGCAGTATTTT
TRBV7-9	NA	TRBD1	TRBJ1-1	CASSLGQGEGEAFF	TGTGCCAGCAGCTTAGGACAGGGTGAGGGTGAAGCTTTCTTT
TRBV10-2	many	NA	TRBJ1-5	CASSDGVGIGQPQHF	TGCGCCAGCAGTGATGGGGTGGGGATAGGTCAGCCCCAGCATTTT
TRBV9	NA	TRBD1	TRBJ1-4	CASSVEGGFNEKLFF	TGTGCCAGCAGCGTAGAAGGGGGCTTTAATGAAAAACTGTTTTTT
TRBV6-5	few	NA	TRBJ1-2	CASSPGVQLPYGYTF	TGTGCCAGCAGTCCCGGGGTCCAGCTCCCCTATGGCTACACCTTC
TRBV5-1	many	NA	TRBJ2-3	CASEMDPSLPDTQYF	TGCGCCAGCGAAATGGACCCCTCTCTGCCAGATACGCAGTATTTT
TRBV12-3/TRBV12-4	many	NA	TRBJ2-1	CASSFLLGVYNEQFF	TGTGCCAGCAGTTTCTTACTGGGGGTATACAATGAGCAGTTCTTC
TRBV7-4	many	TRBD1	TRBJ1-1	CASTLTGTDNTEAFF	TGTGCCAGCACCTTAACCGGGACAGACAACACTGAAGCTTTCTTT
TRBV6-1	many	TRBD1	TRBJ2-3	CASSGTDRGTDTQYF	TGTGCCAGCAGTGGAACGGACAGGGGCACAGATACGCAGTATTTT
TRBV6-5	few	TRBD1	TRBJ1-2	CASRGQGIYGYTF	TGTGCCAGCAGGGGACAGGGTATCTATGGCTACACCTTC
TRBV18	many	NA	TRBJ1-5	CASSPGLSNQPQHF	TGTGCCAGCTCACCAGGATTAAGCAATCAGCCCCAGCATTTT
TRBV28	NA	NA	TRBJ2-7	CASSPGQNLPYEQYF	TGTGCCAGCAGTCCTGGACAGAATCTTCCCTACGAGCAGTACTTC
TRBV2	NA	TRBD2	TRBJ2-3	CASSPDSGGAADTQYF	TGTGCCAGCAGTCCCGACAGCGGGGGGGCGGCAGATACGCAGTATTTT
TRBV6-5	few	NA	TRBJ1-1	CASSYSPHGRGRVNTEAFF	TGTGCCAGCAGTTACTCGCCCCATGGACGGGGGAGGGTGAACACTGAAGCTTTCTTT
TRBV15	few	NA	TRBJ1-5	CATSRDLQRLHSNQPQHF	TGTGCCACCAGCAGAGATCTTCAAAGGCTACACAGCAATCAGCCCCAGCATTTT
TRBV28	many	TRBD1	TRBJ2-2	CASKGQGDTGELFF	TGTGCCAGCAAGGGACAGGGGGACACCGGGGAGCTGTTTTTT
TRBV5-6	NA	NA	TRBJ2-6	CASSTRRAGANVLTF	TGTGCCAGCAGCACTAGGAGGGCTGGGGCCAACGTCCTGACTTTC
TRBV20-1	few	NA	TRBJ1-5	CSARERVVQPQHF	TGCAGTGCTAGAGAAAGGGTAGTTCAGCCCCAGCATTTT
TRBV27	many	NA	TRBJ2-3	CASSLEAVWADTQYF	TGTGCCAGCAGTTTAGAGGCGGTCTGGGCAGATACGCAGTATTTT
TRBV10-3	NA	NA	TRBJ2-7	CAISESRGTTYEQYF	TGTGCCATCAGTGAGTCGAGAGGTACTACATACGAGCAGTACTTC
TRBV9	many	TRBD1	TRBJ1-2	CASSVGTGAYYGYTF	TGTGCCAGCAGCGTAGGGACAGGGGCCTACTATGGCTACACCTTC
TRBV10-3	NA	NA	TRBJ2-2	CAISDSQGTGELFF	TGTGCCATCAGTGATTCACAGGGCACCGGGGAGCTGTTTTTT
TRBV7-9	many	NA	TRBJ2-6	CASSFQPGLSSGANVLTF	TGTGCCAGCAGCTTTCAACCGGGACTCTCCTCTGGGGCCAACGTCCTGACTTTC
TRBV7-2	NA	NA	TRBJ2-5	CASSLDWGRAQETQYF	TGTGCCAGCAGCTTAGATTGGGGACGGGCCCAAGAGACCCAGTACTTC
TRBV7-2	many	NA	TRBJ2-6	CASSLGDLSGANVLTF	TGTGCCAGCAGCTTAGGGGACCTTTCTGGGGCCAACGTCCTGACTTTC
TRBV29-1	NA	NA	TRBJ2-7	CSVGRDNSYEQYF	TGCAGCGTGGGCCGGGACAACTCCTACGAGCAGTACTTC
TRBV6-5	NA	NA	TRBJ1-3	CATGRGNTIYF	TGTGCCACCGGTAGGGGAAACACCATATATTTT
TRBV6-2/TRBV6-3	NA	NA	TRBJ1-1	CASSTWTENTEAFF	TGTGCCAGCAGTACATGGACAGAGAACACTGAAGCTTTCTTT
TRBV7-8	NA	TRBD1	TRBJ2-2	CASSPRTGPVAGELFF	TGTGCCAGCAGCCCACGGACAGGTCCGGTCGCCGGGGAGCTGTTTTTT
TRBV5-1	once	TRBD1	TRBJ2-3	CASSPGTGTGDTQYF	TGCGCCAGCAGCCCAGGGACAGGGACCGGAGATACGCAGTATTTT
TRBV18	many	TRBD1	TRBJ1-5	CASSHSMPDGTGNQPQHF	TGTGCCAGCTCACATAGTATGCCGGATGGGACAGGAAATCAGCCCCAGCATTTT
TRBV6-1	NA	NA	TRBJ1-4	CATGPEKLFF	TGTGCCACCGGACCTGAAAAACTGTTTTTT